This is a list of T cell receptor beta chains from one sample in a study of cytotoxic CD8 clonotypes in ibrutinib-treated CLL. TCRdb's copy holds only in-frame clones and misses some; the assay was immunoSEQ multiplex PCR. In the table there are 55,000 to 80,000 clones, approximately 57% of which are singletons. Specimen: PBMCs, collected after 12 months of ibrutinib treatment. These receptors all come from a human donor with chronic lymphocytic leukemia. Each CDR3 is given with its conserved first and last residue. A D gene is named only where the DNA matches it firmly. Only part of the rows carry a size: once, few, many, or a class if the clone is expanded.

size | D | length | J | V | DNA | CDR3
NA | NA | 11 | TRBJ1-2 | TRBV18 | TGTGCCAGCTCCGGAGAAAGCGGCTACACCTTC | CASSGESGYTF
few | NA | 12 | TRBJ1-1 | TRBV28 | TGTGCCAGCAGTTTGTTGGGCACTGAAGCTTTCTTT | CASSLLGTEAFF
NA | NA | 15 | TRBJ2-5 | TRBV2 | TGTGCCAGCAGTACCCGGGCCCGATCCCAAGAGACCCAGTACTTC | CASSTRARSQETQYF
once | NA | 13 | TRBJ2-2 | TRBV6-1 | TGTGCCAGCAGTGAAGCGCTGACCGGGGAGCTGTTTTTT | CASSEALTGELFF
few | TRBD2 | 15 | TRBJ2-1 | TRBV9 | TGTGCCAGCAGACCGGGACTAGGGGTTTCGGATGAGCAGTTCTTC | CASRPGLGVSDEQFF
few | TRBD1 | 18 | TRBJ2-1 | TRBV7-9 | TGTGCCAGCAGCCACAAGAGGTCAGGGGGTACAACCTACAATGAGCAGTTCTTC | CASSHKRSGGTTYNEQFF
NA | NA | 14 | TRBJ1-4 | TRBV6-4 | TGTGCCAGCAGGGCAAACCTAATTTCGGAAAAACTGTTTTTT | CASRANLISEKLFF
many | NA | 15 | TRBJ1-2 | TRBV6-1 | TGTGCCAGCAGTGAAGCGTCTCGGGGAAACTATGGCTACACCTTC | CASSEASRGNYGYTF
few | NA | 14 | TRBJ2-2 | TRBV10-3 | TGTGCCATCAAATCTGTGACGAACACCGGGGAGCTGTTTTTT | CAIKSVTNTGELFF
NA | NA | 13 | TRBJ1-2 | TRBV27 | TGTGCCAGCAAGGTTGGCAGGGACTATGGCTACACCTTC | CASKVGRDYGYTF
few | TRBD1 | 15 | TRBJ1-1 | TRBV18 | TGTGCCAGCTCACCAGCCGGGACAGGGGGCACTGAAGCTTTCTTT | CASSPAGTGGTEAFF
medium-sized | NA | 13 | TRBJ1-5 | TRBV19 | TGTGCCAGTAATCCCTTGGGAAATCAGCCCCAGCATTTT | CASNPLGNQPQHF
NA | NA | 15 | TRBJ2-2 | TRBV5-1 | TGCGCCAGCAGCTCAAAACAGCCGAACACCGGGGAGCTGTTTTTT | CASSSKQPNTGELFF
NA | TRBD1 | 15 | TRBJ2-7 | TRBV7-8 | TGTGCCAGCAGCTTAGAACAGGGGTACTCCTACGAGCAGTACTTC | CASSLEQGYSYEQYF
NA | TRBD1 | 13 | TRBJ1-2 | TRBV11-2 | TGTGCCAGCAGCTCGGGACAGGGGTGGGGCTACACCTTC | CASSSGQGWGYTF
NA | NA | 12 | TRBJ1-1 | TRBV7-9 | TGTGCCAGCAGCTTAGAACAGGTACAAGCTTTCTTT | CASSLEQVQAFF
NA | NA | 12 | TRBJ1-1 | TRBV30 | TGTGCCTGGAGTGTACGGGGGGCTGGCGGGGTCTTT | CAWSVRGAGGVF
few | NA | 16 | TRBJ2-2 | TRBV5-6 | TGTGCCAGCAGCCGCCTCGGCGCAGGACTCACCGGGGAGCTGTTTTTT | CASSRLGAGLTGELFF
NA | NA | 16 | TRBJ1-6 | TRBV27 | TGTGCCAGCAGTCCTTCCCAGGTCAACTATAATTCACCCCTCCACTTT | CASSPSQVNYNSPLHF
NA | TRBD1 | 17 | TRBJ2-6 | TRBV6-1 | TGTGCCAGCAGTGAATCCTCGGGGACAGGGACGGCCAACGTCCTGACTTTC | CASSESSGTGTANVLTF
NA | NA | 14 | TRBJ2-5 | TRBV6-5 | TGTGCCAGCAGTTACTCGAACGGGGTGGAGACCCAGTACTTC | CASSYSNGVETQYF
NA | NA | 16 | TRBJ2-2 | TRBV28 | TGTGCCAGCAGTTTCGATGATAACAGGAACACCGGGGAGCTGTTTTTT | CASSFDDNRNTGELFF
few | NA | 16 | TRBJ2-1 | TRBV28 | TGTGCCAGCAGCTCTGGGGGCACCCCGGTGAACAATGAGCAGTTCTTC | CASSSGGTPVNNEQFF
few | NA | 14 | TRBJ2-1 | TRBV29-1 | TGCAGCGTTGAGCACTCCATCTTCCCGGGGGAGCAGTTCTTC | CSVEHSIFPGEQFF
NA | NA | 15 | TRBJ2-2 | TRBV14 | TGTGCCAGCAGCCAAGTGAGGGTCGGCACCGGGGAGCTGTTTTTT | CASSQVRVGTGELFF
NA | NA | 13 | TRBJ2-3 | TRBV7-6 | TGTGCCAGCAGCTTAGCTTACACAGATACGCAGTATTTT | CASSLAYTDTQYF
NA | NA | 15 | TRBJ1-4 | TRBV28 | TGTGCCAGCAGTTTGACCCCCGGGAATGGTGAAAAACTGTTTTTT | CASSLTPGNGEKLFF
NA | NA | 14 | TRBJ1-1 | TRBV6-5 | TGTGCCAGCAGCCCAGAGTTAATGAACACTGAAGCTTTCTTT | CASSPELMNTEAFF
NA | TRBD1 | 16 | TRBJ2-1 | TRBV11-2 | TGTGCCAGCAGCTTACGCCACAGGGGGCGCAGCAATGAGCAGTTCTTC | CASSLRHRGRSNEQFF
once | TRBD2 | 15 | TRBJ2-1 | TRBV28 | TGTGCCACCGTACTAGCGGGAGACCCACTCAATGAGCAGTTCTTC | CATVLAGDPLNEQFF
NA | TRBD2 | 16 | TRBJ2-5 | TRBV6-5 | TGTGCCAGCAGTTACTCGACTAGCGGGGTTGAGGAGACCCAGTACTTC | CASSYSTSGVEETQYF
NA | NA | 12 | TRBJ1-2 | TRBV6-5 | TGTGCCAGCAGTGAAGGACCATATGGCTACACCTTC | CASSEGPYGYTF
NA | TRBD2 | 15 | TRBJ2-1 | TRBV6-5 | TGTGCCAGCAGGAATAGCGGGGGTTCATACAATGAGCAGTTCTTC | CASRNSGGSYNEQFF
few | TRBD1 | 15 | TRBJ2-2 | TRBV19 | TGTGCCAGTAGTACGGGACAGGGGGTCACCGGGGAGCTGTTTTTT | CASSTGQGVTGELFF
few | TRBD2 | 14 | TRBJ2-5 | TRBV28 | TGTGCCAGCTCTAGCGGGGGACAACAAGAGACCCAGTACTTC | CASSSGGQQETQYF
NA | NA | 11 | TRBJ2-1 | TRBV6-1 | TGTGCCAGCAGCCGGGCTTTTGAGCAGTTCTTC | CASSRAFEQFF
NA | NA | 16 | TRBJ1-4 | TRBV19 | TGTGCCAGTAGTTCTTCGCCGGCCGCAACTAATGAAAAACTGTTTTTT | CASSSSPAATNEKLFF
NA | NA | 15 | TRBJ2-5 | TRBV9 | TGTGCCAGCAGCGGTATCGGGAAGGGGCGGGAGACCCAGTACTTC | CASSGIGKGRETQYF